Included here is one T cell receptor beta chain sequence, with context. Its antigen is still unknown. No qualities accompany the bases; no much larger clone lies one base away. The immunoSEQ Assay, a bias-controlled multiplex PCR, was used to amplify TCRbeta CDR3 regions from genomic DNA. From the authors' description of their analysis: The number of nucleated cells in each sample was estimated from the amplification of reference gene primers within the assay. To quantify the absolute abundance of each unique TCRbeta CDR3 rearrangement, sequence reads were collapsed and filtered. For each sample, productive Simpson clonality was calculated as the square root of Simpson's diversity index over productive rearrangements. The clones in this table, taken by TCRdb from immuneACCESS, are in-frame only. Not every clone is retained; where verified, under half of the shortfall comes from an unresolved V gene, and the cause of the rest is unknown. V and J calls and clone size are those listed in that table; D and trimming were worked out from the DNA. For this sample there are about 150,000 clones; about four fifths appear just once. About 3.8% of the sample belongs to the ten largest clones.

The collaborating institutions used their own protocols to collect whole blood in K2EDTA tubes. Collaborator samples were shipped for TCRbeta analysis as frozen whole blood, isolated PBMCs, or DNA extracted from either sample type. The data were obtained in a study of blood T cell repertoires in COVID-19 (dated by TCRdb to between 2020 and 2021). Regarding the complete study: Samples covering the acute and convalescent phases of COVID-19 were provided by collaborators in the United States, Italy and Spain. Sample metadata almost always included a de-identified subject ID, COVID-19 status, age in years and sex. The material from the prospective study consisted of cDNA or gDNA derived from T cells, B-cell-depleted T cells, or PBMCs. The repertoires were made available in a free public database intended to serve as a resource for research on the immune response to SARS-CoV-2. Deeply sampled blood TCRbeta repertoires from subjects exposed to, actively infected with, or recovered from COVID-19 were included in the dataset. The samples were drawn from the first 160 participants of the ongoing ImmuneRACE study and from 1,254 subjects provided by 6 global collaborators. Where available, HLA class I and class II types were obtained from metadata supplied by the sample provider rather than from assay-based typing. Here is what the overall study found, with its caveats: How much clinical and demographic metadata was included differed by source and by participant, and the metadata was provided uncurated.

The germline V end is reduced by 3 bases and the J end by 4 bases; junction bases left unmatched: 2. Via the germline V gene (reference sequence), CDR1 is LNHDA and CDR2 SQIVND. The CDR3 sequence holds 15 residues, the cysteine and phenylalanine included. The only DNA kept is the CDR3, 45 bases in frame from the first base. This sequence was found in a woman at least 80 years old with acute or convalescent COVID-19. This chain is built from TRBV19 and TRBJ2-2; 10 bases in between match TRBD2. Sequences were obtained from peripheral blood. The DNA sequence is TGTGCCAGTAGTATTGTAGCGGGGGGCACCGGGGAGCTGTTTTTT. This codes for CASSIVAGGTGELFF.